One and the same sample provided the 2 T cell receptor beta chains below, sequenced in a study of ipilimumab plus nivolumab after autologous stem cell transplantation. Assay: immunoSEQ multiplex PCR; the TCRdb copy retains only in-frame clones and omits some. In the table there are about 47,000 clones, over 75% of which are singletons. The sequenced sample was PBMCs, obtained in a trial of ipilimumab plus nivolumab as post-transplant consolidation. The receptors were gathered from a male donor with multiple myeloma.

The count of this clone is one. This chain connects TRBV10-3 to TRBJ1-6, with TRBD1 matching over 7 bases. The V gene's germline CDR1 is ENHRY and CDR2 SYGVKD. The CDR3 runs to 13 residues. J lost 5 bases, V lost 10 bases, and 5 bases had no gene match. In DNA form, the CDR3 reads TGTGCCACCGGGACAGACGATAATTCACCCCTCCACTTT. This gives the protein CATGTDDNSPLHF.

The chain links TRBV7-3 to TRBJ1-6; 8 bases align to TRBD1. V shed 6 bases and J 9 bases; nucleotides not matched to a gene: 10. CDR1 is SGHTA and CDR2 is FQGTGA in the germline V gene. The CDR3 has 15 residues. CDR3 DNA: TGTGCCAGCAGTTCTGGACAGGGTACGTCTTCACCCCTCCACTTT. Amino acid sequence: CASSSGQGTSSPLHF.